These 27 T cell receptor beta chains came from one sample sequenced in a study of T cell repertoires in cytomegalovirus infection. TCRdb ran MiXCR on the reads and lists one entry per CDR3 protein. The data hold fewer than 850,000 distinct CDR3 sequences, with approximately 32% observed a single time. These receptors have no known antigen. Sequences were derived from cultured CD8+ T cells from PBMCs, sampled from culture after CMV antigen stimulation. The receptors come from a human donor in good health (CMV status not recorded). Some clones in this sample may be carry-over from other donors' samples.

The CDR3 protein is CASSEDVGSYGYTF. The CDR3, as DNA: TGTGCCAGCAGTGAAGACGTGGGGTCCTATGGCTACACCTTC. The gene calls are TRBV2 and TRBJ1-2, with D hard to call. V was cut by 1 base and J by 4 bases, with 10 bases left in between. Germline V gene lookup returns CDR1 SNHLY and CDR2 FYNNEI. CDR3 size: 14 residues.

This rearrangement joins TRBV5-1 to TRBJ2-1; D is uncertain. Germline CDR1 is SGHRS and CDR2 is YFSETQ. Trimming stripped 0 bases from V and 2 bases from J, with 12 bases between. The CDR3 length is 16 residues. CDR3: CASSLEQSKPYNEQFF. The CDR3 DNA reads as TGCGCCAGCAGCTTGGAGCAGAGTAAACCCTACAATGAGCAGTTCTTC.

This clonotype was seen repeatedly, ten times or more. J is TRBJ1-2 and V is TRBV7-6, with 8 bases lining up with TRBD1. The CDR3 totals 14 residues. The J segment lost 6 bases and the V segment lost 3 bases, leaving 6 bases of the junction unmatched. CDR1 and CDR2 (germline): SGHVS, FNYEAQ. In nucleotides, the CDR3 is TGTGCCAGCAGCTTGGTTACAGGGGGGGATGGCTACACCTTC. Translating gives CASSLVTGGDGYTF.

This clonotype was detected only a few times. The gene calls are TRBV19 and TRBJ1-1, with 7 bases aligning to TRBD1. This CDR3 has 16 residues. V lost 8 bases, J lost 4 bases, and 16 bases stayed unmatched. Germline values: CDR1 LNHDA, CDR2 SQIVND (reference sequence). The CDR3, as DNA: TGTGCCAGTCAGACAGGGCGGTATATCAGGGGCACTGAAGCTTTCTTT. As protein: CASQTGRYIRGTEAFF.

The genes are TRBV19 and TRBJ1-2; D possibly corresponds to TRBD1 (5 bases). This CDR3 has 14 amino acids. V lost 5 bases, J lost 2 bases, and 12 bases lay in between. Per germline, CDR1 LNHDA and CDR2 SQIVND (reference sequence). The CDR3 bases are TGTGCCAGTAGTCCCCGGGACCTGAACTATGGCTACACCTTC. As protein: CASSPRDLNYGYTF.

Note on this clonotype: With a much larger clone just one base away, this may be a read error. CDR3 protein: CASSSPQTTEKSADTQYF. CDR3 bases: TGTGCCAGCAGCTCCCCCCAAACCACCGAGAAGTCCGCAGATACGCAGTATTTT. This rearrangement joins TRBV7-8 to TRBJ2-3; unclear D gene. The CDR3 runs to 18 residues. Trimming took off 4 bases at V and 4 bases at J, with 24 bases between the two ends. From germline, CDR1 is SGHVS and CDR2 FQNEAQ.

This clonotype has just a few counts. This chain joins TRBV4-3 and TRBJ2-2; 9 bases fit TRBD2. The CDR3 spans 15 residues. V shed 8 bases, J shed 6 bases, and the junction held 10 bases outside the gene matches. Per the germline V gene, CDR1 is LGHNA and CDR2 is YSLEER. CDR3 DNA sequence: TGCGCCAGCGGAGGGGCGGGGGGGCTCGCCGGGGAGCTGTTTTTT. Its protein product is CASGGAGGLAGELFF.

The CDR3 loop is CASSLEGIENSPLHF. DNA of the CDR3: TGTGCCAGCAGCTTGGAGGGAATTGAAAATTCACCCCTCCACTTT. The gene calls are TRBV5-5 and TRBJ1-6, with D unresolved. From germline, CDR1 is SGHKS and CDR2 YYEKEE (reference sequence). The V and J ends lost 0 bases and 7 bases respectively, with 11 bases between them. CDR3 length: 15 amino acids.

The chain has TRBV7-9 and TRBJ1-4; 12 nucleotides line up with TRBD1. The CDR3 contains 16 residues. V was pared by 3 bases and J by 3 bases, with 2 bases of the junction left unmatched. Germline CDR1 reads SEHNR; CDR2 reads FQNEAQ (reference sequence). CDR3 protein: CASSLGQGAPNEKLFF. DNA for the CDR3: TGTGCCAGCAGCTTGGGACAGGGGGCGCCTAATGAAAAACTGTTTTTT.

V is TRBV5-6 and J is TRBJ1-1, with D unclear. Germline V gene sequence: CDR1 SGHDT, CDR2 YYEEEE. V was pared by 4 bases and J by 5 bases, with 12 bases between. The CDR3 is 13 amino acids. The CDR3 loop is CASSPPRGTEAFF. The CDR3 DNA reads as TGTGCCAGCAGCCCGCCGAGAGGGACTGAAGCTTTCTTT. Filled out from reference TRBV5-6 and TRBJ1-1, the complete variable domain reads DAGVTQSPTHLIKTRGQQVTLRCSPKSGHDTVSWYQQALGQGPQFIFQYYEEEERQRGNFPDRFSGHQFPNYSSELNVNALLLGDSALYLCASSPPRGTEAFFGQGTRLTVV.

The CDR3 DNA follows: TGCAGTGCTAGAGGTACAGCGGGGTTTTCCGGTGAGCAGTTCTTC. This translates into CSARGTAGFSGEQFF. The rearrangement uses TRBV20-1 and TRBJ2-1, with TRBD2 matching over 7 bases. This CDR3 has 15 residues. Unmatched junction bases numbered 12, after V lost 1 base and J lost 9 bases. Germline V gene lookup returns CDR1 DFQATT and CDR2 SNEGSKA (reference sequence).

This clonotype was picked up a small number of times. The chain couples TRBV7-9 to TRBJ1-3; weak D call: TRBD1 (6 bases). This CDR3 has 15 amino acids. CDR1 and CDR2 (germline): SEHNR, FQNEAQ (reference sequence). The germline V and J ends were trimmed by 3 bases and 4 bases, with 13 bases remaining between them. CDR3 loop: CASSLKGGAGNTIYF. In DNA form, the CDR3 reads TGTGCCAGCAGCTTGAAGGGGGGCGCGGGAAACACCATATATTTT.

This chain connects TRBV12-3 or TRBV12-4 to TRBJ1-4; D uncertain. V lost 6 bases, J lost 10 bases, and 9 bases lay in between. The CDR3 has 11 amino acids. CDR3 in DNA: TGTGCCAGCAGGTTCGGAAGAAAACTGTTTTTT. Translated, it gives CASRFGRKLFF.

In its sample, this clonotype was seen many times. This rearrangement joins TRBV7-2 to TRBJ2-3; TRBD2 agrees at 10 bases. There are 18 residues in the CDR3. Germline V gene lookup returns CDR1 SGHTA and CDR2 FQGNSA. V gave up 0 bases and J gave up 6 bases; unmatched junction bases: 12. The CDR3 DNA follows: TGTGCCAGCAGCTTAGCGAGGGATAGCGGGGGGTCAGAGGATACGCAGTATTTT. Protein sequence: CASSLARDSGGSEDTQYF.

V gene TRBV19 combines with J gene TRBJ2-1; 9 bases fit TRBD1. The germline V gene encodes CDR1 LNHDA and CDR2 SQIVND (reference sequence). Losses at the gene ends were 9 bases for V and 2 bases for J; bases not matched to a gene: 14. The CDR3 extends over 17 amino acids. CDR3 region: CARGNNRDRDPYNEQFF. CDR3 DNA: TGTGCCAGGGGGAACAACCGGGACAGGGACCCCTACAATGAGCAGTTCTTC.

This clonotype was seen a few times. The chain is built from TRBV10-3 and TRBJ2-2; no clear D gene. Germline V lookup: CDR1 ENHRY, CDR2 SYGVKD. The CDR3 is made up of 13 amino acids. Trimming took 2 bases from V and 5 from J, leaving 6 bases between them. CDR3 bases: TGTGCCATCAGTGAGGTCGCTACCGGGGAGCTGTTTTTT. This gives the protein CAISEVATGELFF.

This clonotype was recorded a few times. V gene TRBV27 combines with J gene TRBJ2-7; tentatively, D is TRBD1 (5 bases). Between the trimmed V and J ends, which lost 6 bases and 2 bases, there was a span of 14 bases. The CDR3 has 14 amino acids. Germline CDR1 and CDR2: MNHEY and SMNVEV (reference sequence). CDR3 sequence reads: CASRAFDSAYEQYV. CDR3 in DNA: TGTGCCAGCAGGGCATTCGACAGTGCCTACGAGCAGTACGTC.

This chain connects TRBV4-1 to TRBJ2-1, with 8 bases matching TRBD2. V dropped 1 base and J dropped 7; count of bases not matched to a gene: 6. This CDR3 has 15 amino acids. From germline, CDR1 is MGHRA and CDR2 YSYEKL. The CDR3 region has the DNA TGCGCCAGCAGCCAAGTGAGTCGGGGGGGGAATGAGCAGTTCTTC. It specifies CASSQVSRGGNEQFF.

The rearrangement uses TRBV29-1 and TRBJ1-5; no firm D call. The ends were cut back, 2 bases at V and 7 bases at J, with 9 bases in the middle. The V gene's germline CDR1 is SQVTM and CDR2 ANQGSEA. This CDR3 region has 12 residues. Written as DNA, the CDR3 is TGCAGCGTTGAACATAACAGCCAGCCCCAGCATTTT. This codes for CSVEHNSQPQHF.

The CDR3 DNA reads TGTGCCACCAGCAGAAGACTAGACGATGAGCAGTTCTTC. This gives the protein CATSRRLDDEQFF. The V and J genes are TRBV15 and TRBJ2-1; possibly TRBD2 for D (6 bases). The germline gives CDR1 LNHNV, CDR2 YYDKDF (reference sequence). The V and J ends lost 2 bases and 8 bases respectively, with 10 bases between them. The CDR3 is 13 residues long.

This clonotype was counted ten times or more. This rearrangement joins TRBV7-9 to TRBJ1-1; no definite D call. CDR1 is SEHNR and CDR2 is FQNEAQ in the germline V gene (reference sequence). The CDR3 sequence is 14 residues long. Trimming pared 5 bases from V and 0 bases from J, leaving 10 bases between. Here the CDR3 DNA reads TGTGCCAGCAGCCCCGGGCGCTTGAACACTGAAGCTTTCTTT. Amino acids: CASSPGRLNTEAFF. Complete variable domain (other parts from reference TRBV7-9 and TRBJ1-1): DTGVSQNPRHKITKRGQNVTFRCDPISEHNRLYWYRQTLGQGPEFLTYFQNEAQLEKSRLLSDRFSAERPKGSFSTLEIQRTEQGDSAMYLCASSPGRLNTEAFFGQGTRLTVV.

This clonotype was seen many times. The J gene is TRBJ1-1, the V gene TRBV9; D perhaps matches TRBD1 (6 bases). The CDR3 length is 13 residues. The ends were cut back, 0 bases at V and 7 bases at J, with 10 bases in the middle. Germline loops: CDR1 SGDLS, CDR2 YYNGEE. The CDR3 coding sequence is TGTGCCAGCAGCGTAGCGGGGGCGAGTGAAGCTTTCTTT. Translating gives CASSVAGASEAFF. Using reference TRBV9 and TRBJ1-1 for the parts outside the CDR3, the full variable domain is DSGVTQTPKHLITATGQRVTLRCSPRSGDLSVYWYQQSLDQGLQFLIQYYNGEERAKGNILERFSAQQFPDLHSELNLSSLELGDSALYFCASSVAGASEAFFGQGTRLTVV.

In this sample, this clonotype turned up a few times. The rearrangement links TRBV7-9 to TRBJ1-1; 9 positions agree with TRBD1. Germline CDR1 reads SEHNR; CDR2 reads FQNEAQ (reference sequence). Germline trimming cut 8 bases from V and 0 bases from J; bases unmatched to any gene: 7. CDR3 length: 15 residues. In DNA, the CDR3 is TGTGCCAGCTCCGAACAGGGGGCTATGAACACTGAAGCTTTCTTT. Translated: CASSEQGAMNTEAFF.

This rearrangement joins TRBV20-1 to TRBJ1-6; a weak D match, TRBD1 (5 bases). Germline CDR1 DFQATT, CDR2 SNEGSKA (reference sequence). V was clipped by 0 bases and J by 5 bases, with 14 bases between them. The CDR3 totals 16 residues. The DNA for the CDR3 is TGCAGTGCTAGAGATAAGAGAGGACATAATAATTCACCCCTCCACTTT. Translated, it gives CSARDKRGHNNSPLHF.

The rearrangement links TRBV29-1 to TRBJ2-6, with no clear D. This CDR3 has 14 amino acids. The germline V gene encodes CDR1 SQVTM and CDR2 ANQGSEA. V was clipped by 6 bases and J by 2 bases, with 11 bases between them. The CDR3 protein is CSVYGVAGANVLTF. CDR3 in DNA: TGCAGCGTCTATGGGGTTGCTGGGGCCAACGTCCTGACTTTC.

The chain carries TRBV6-2 or TRBV6-3 and TRBJ2-1; TRBD2 aligns across 7 bases. Germline V gene data show CDR1 as MNHEY and CDR2 as SVGEGT. V gave up 2 bases and J gave up 7 bases; unmatched junction bases: 2. The CDR3 is 13 residues long. The CDR3 DNA reads as TGTGCCAGCAGTTACGGGGGGGTGAATGAGCAGTTCTTC. Its translation: CASSYGGVNEQFF.

This rearrangement joins TRBV9 to TRBJ2-2; 10 bases map to TRBD2. The germline V gene has CDR1 SGDLS and CDR2 YYNGEE. The CDR3 runs to 16 residues. Trimming cost V 4 bases and J 5 bases; bases outside gene matches: 8. The CDR3 reads CASSSKRGGSTGELFF. The CDR3 region has the DNA TGTGCCAGCAGCAGTAAGCGGGGGGGCAGTACCGGGGAGCTGTTTTTT.